Following are 25 T cell receptor beta chains from one sample sequenced in a study of blood T cell repertoires in COVID-19. Some clones are missing from TCRdb's copy, which holds only in-frame ones; the method was immunoSEQ multiplex PCR. In the table there are 250,000 to 300,000 clones, about 88% of which are singletons. The sequenced material came from peripheral blood. The receptors come from a man younger than 40 with active or convalescent COVID-19.

V gene TRBV9 combines with J gene TRBJ2-2, with 8 bases that match TRBD2. Germline V lookup: CDR1 SGDLS, CDR2 YYNGEE. This CDR3 is built from 16 residues. V lost 2 bases, J lost 0 bases, and 3 bases stayed unmatched. The CDR3 sequence: CASSVSSGANTGELFF. The CDR3 DNA sequence: TGTGCCAGCAGCGTCAGTAGCGGGGCGAACACCGGGGAGCTGTTTTTT.

The genes are TRBV5-1 and TRBJ1-4; no clear D. Trimming removed 0 bases from V and 0 bases from J, with 12 bases in between. This CDR3 has 17 residues. The V gene's germline CDR1 is SGHRS and CDR2 YFSETQ. This CDR3 reads CASSLGGRTTTNEKLFF. In DNA, the CDR3 is TGCGCCAGCAGCTTGGGAGGCAGGACTACAACTAATGAAAAACTGTTTTTT.

The rearrangement links TRBV5-1 to TRBJ1-1; 7 bases fit TRBD1. The CDR3 consists of 17 residues. Germline V gene sequence: CDR1 SGHRS, CDR2 YFSETQ. V lost 2 bases to trimming and J lost 1 base; unmatched junction nucleotides: 11. This CDR3 reads CASSFGGQLGWNTEAFF. The CDR3 nucleotides are TGCGCCAGCAGCTTTGGGGGACAGCTGGGTTGGAACACTGAAGCTTTCTTT.

The chain couples TRBV7-8 to TRBJ2-2, with TRBD2 identical over 9 bases. The CDR3 is 18 amino acids. V gave up 6 bases and J gave up 0 bases; unmatched junction bases: 11. CDR1 and CDR2 from the germline V gene are SGHVS and FQNEAQ. The CDR3 loop is CASRPAGLAISNTGELFF. The CDR3 nucleotides read TGTGCCAGCAGACCCGCTGGACTAGCGATTTCGAACACCGGGGAGCTGTTTTTT.

V and J are TRBV30 and TRBJ2-3, with 8 bases matching TRBD2. This CDR3 region has 15 residues. Germline V gene data show CDR1 as GTSNPN and CDR2 as SVGIG (reference sequence). V trimming: 2 bases; J trimming: 2 bases; junction bases outside the gene matches: 6. As DNA, the CDR3 is TGTGCCTGGAGTACCACGGGAGGGCCCACAGATACGCAGTATTTT. Encoded protein: CAWSTTGGPTDTQYF.

CDR3 DNA: TGCGCCAGCAGCCAAGATGCATCGTGGAGGGGAAGGCTTGGCTACACCTTC. Its protein product is CASSQDASWRGRLGYTF. The rearrangement links TRBV4-1 to TRBJ1-2, with D tentatively TRBD1 (5 bases). Trimming took off 0 bases at V and 7 bases at J, with 21 bases between the two ends. This CDR3 region has 17 residues. Germline CDR1 is MGHRA and CDR2 is YSYEKL.

CDR3 DNA: TGTGCCAGCACCGGCGACGGGGCCTACGAGCAGTACTTC. It yields the protein CASTGDGAYEQYF. The J gene is TRBJ2-7, the V gene TRBV7-8; D is possibly TRBD2 (5 bases). Trimming took off 7 bases at V and 2 bases at J, with 12 bases between the two ends. This CDR3 contains 13 residues. The V gene's germline CDR1 is SGHVS and CDR2 FQNEAQ. The full variable domain, with the rest looked up from reference TRBV7-8 and TRBJ2-7, is GAGVSQSPRYKVAKRGQDVALRCDPISGHVSLFWYQQALGQGPEFLTYFQNEAQLDKSGLPSDRFFAERPEGSVSTLKIQRTQQEDSAVYLCASTGDGAYEQYFGPGTRLTVT.

The rearrangement uses TRBV4-3 and TRBJ1-5; TRBD1 matches at 8 bases. Germline CDR1 and CDR2: LGHNA and YSLEER. V shed 2 bases, J shed 6 bases, and the junction held 6 bases outside the gene matches. This CDR3 region has 15 residues. The CDR3 spells CASSQTRQGSQPQHF. Written as DNA, the CDR3 is TGCGCCAGCAGCCAAACAAGACAGGGGAGTCAGCCCCAGCATTTT.

The J gene is TRBJ2-7, the V gene TRBV4-1; 7 nucleotides agree with TRBD1. The CDR3 length is 14 residues. The germline gives CDR1 MGHRA, CDR2 YSYEKL. V trimming: 3 bases; J trimming: 6 bases; junction bases outside the gene matches: 8. CDR3 region: CASSQEDREAEQYF. The CDR3 DNA is TGCGCCAGCAGCCAGGAAGACAGGGAAGCCGAGCAGTACTTC.

CDR3: CASSSAGAGTINEQFF. In nucleotides, the CDR3 is TGCGCCAGCAGCTCCGCCGGGGCGGGAACGATAAATGAGCAGTTCTTC. The genes are TRBV5-1 and TRBJ2-1; D is possibly TRBD2 (6 bases). This CDR3 is 16 amino acids long. CDR1 SGHRS and CDR2 YFSETQ come from the germline V gene. V was cut by 3 bases and J by 7 bases, with 20 bases left in between.

This rearrangement joins TRBV7-8 to TRBJ1-3; TRBD1 might be the D (5 bases). V dropped 3 bases and J dropped 0 bases, with 15 bases sitting between them. The CDR3 is made up of 17 amino acids. CDR1 and CDR2 (germline): SGHVS, FQNEAQ. CDR3 protein: CASSLQSDSFSGNTIYF. In DNA form, the CDR3 reads TGTGCCAGCAGCTTGCAATCCGACAGTTTCTCTGGAAACACCATATATTTT.

This sequence joins TRBV21-1 and TRBJ2-7; the D segment call TRBD1 is taken from the table without a DNA check. TRBV21-1 is a listed pseudogene. The CDR3 covers 14 residues. The CDR3 region is CASSPGQGAGEQYF. DNA for the CDR3: TGTGCCAGCAGTCCGGGACAGGGGGCTGGGGAGCAGTACTTC.

This clone appeared a single time. CDR3 residues: CASTPTGSTHEQFF. The CDR3 DNA reads as TGTGCCAGCACCCCGACAGGTTCCACCCATGAGCAGTTCTTC. The chain employs TRBV6-2 or TRBV6-3 and TRBJ2-1, with TRBD1 as a possible D gene (6 bases). V was cut by 7 bases and J by 8 bases, with 18 bases left in between. Per germline, CDR1 MNHEY and CDR2 SVGEGT. This CDR3 is built from 14 residues.

This rearrangement joins TRBV7-2 to TRBJ1-5, with D hard to call. The CDR3 is made up of 15 amino acids. Germline V gene data show CDR1 as SGHTA and CDR2 as FQGNSA. Trimming removed 1 base at V and 9 bases at J, with 16 bases between. The CDR3 spells CASSLVGQLDRPQHF. The CDR3 DNA is TGTGCCAGCAGCTTAGTGGGCCAACTTGATCGGCCCCAGCATTTT.

The J gene is TRBJ1-2, the V gene TRBV4-1, with 10 bases that match TRBD1. Germline V CDR1 and CDR2: MGHRA, YSYEKL. CDR3 length equals 17 residues. V was pared by 1 base and J by 8 bases, with 13 bases of the junction left unmatched. The CDR3 here is CASSQARPGQGMGGYTF. The CDR3 bases are TGCGCCAGCAGCCAAGCTAGGCCGGGACAGGGGATGGGCGGCTACACCTTC.

V usage is TRBV6-5 and J usage is TRBJ2-1; D may be TRBD2 (5 bases). With 6 bases removed from V and 7 bases from J, the gap between germline ends came to 16 bases. The CDR3 spans 14 residues. CDR1 is MNHEY, CDR2 SVGAGI, per germline. As DNA, the CDR3 is TGTGCCAGCAGCCCCTACATACCGGGGAATGAGCAGTTCTTC. It translates to CASSPYIPGNEQFF.

The V and J genes are TRBV7-9 and TRBJ2-2; D is possibly TRBD2 (5 bases). CDR1 is SEHNR, CDR2 FQNEAQ, per germline (reference sequence). This CDR3 spans 15 amino acids. With 1 base removed from V and 6 bases from J, the gap between germline ends came to 12 bases. The CDR3 DNA reads TGTGCCAGCAGCTTAGGCGGGTCGCGGGCCGGGGAGCTGTTTTTT. Encoded protein: CASSLGGSRAGELFF.

CDR3 sequence (DNA): TGTGCCAGCGGAGGGACAGGGGTGCAGAATTCACCCCTCCACTTT. Encoded protein: CASGGTGVQNSPLHF. The chain recombines TRBV27 with TRBJ1-6, with TRBD1 matching 10 bases. The CDR3 consists of 15 residues. Trimming took 8 bases from V and 7 from J; bases not matched to a gene: 8. Germline loops: CDR1 MNHEY, CDR2 SMNVEV (reference sequence).

The V gene is TRBV6-5, the J gene TRBJ2-7; 10 nucleotides align to TRBD2. The CDR3 sequence is 15 residues long. Per germline, CDR1 MNHEY and CDR2 SVGAGI. Losses at the gene ends were 6 bases for V and 0 bases for J; bases not matched to a gene: 5. CDR3 in amino acids: CASRGGTSASYEQYF. The CDR3 DNA is TGTGCCAGCAGGGGGGGGACTAGCGCCTCCTACGAGCAGTACTTC.

The V and J genes are TRBV7-8 and TRBJ2-3; 11 nucleotides align to TRBD2. Looked up from germline, CDR1 is SGHVS and CDR2 is FQNEAQ. CDR3 size: 16 residues. Germline trimming cut 4 bases from V and 4 bases from J; bases unmatched to any gene: 7. CDR3 DNA: TGTGCCAGCAGCTCCTATAGCGGGGGGGCCCCAGATACGCAGTATTTT. It translates to CASSSYSGGAPDTQYF.

V usage is TRBV27 and J usage is TRBJ1-6; D uncertain. The CDR3 has 13 amino acids. The ends were cut back, 0 bases at V and 9 bases at J, with 6 bases in the middle. The germline V gene encodes CDR1 MNHEY and CDR2 SMNVEV (reference sequence). The CDR3, as DNA: TGTGCCAGCAGTTTATCGTCCCGTTCACCCCTCCACTTT. Translation: CASSLSSRSPLHF.

The CDR3 is CSVGGQGVSEAFF. CDR3 bases: TGCAGCGTTGGGGGACAGGGAGTGTCTGAAGCTTTCTTT. The gene calls are TRBV29-1 and TRBJ1-1, with TRBD1 identical over 9 bases. Per germline, CDR1 SQVTM and CDR2 ANQGSEA. Trimming took 4 bases from V and 6 from J; bases not matched to a gene: 6. The CDR3 length is 13 residues.

The chain is built from TRBV19 and TRBJ2-4, with 7 bases identical to TRBD1. The CDR3 is 16 residues long. The germline CDR1 and CDR2 sequences are LNHDA and SQIVND (reference sequence). The ends lost 7 bases at V and 0 bases at J; junction bases unmatched: 9. The CDR3 protein is CASKRQGTSAKNIQYF. CDR3 nucleotide sequence: TGTGCCAGTAAGAGACAGGGAACTTCAGCCAAAAACATTCAGTACTTC.

The CDR3, as DNA: TGTGCCTGGAGTATAGGGACAGGGGGATACGAGCAGTACTTC. This translates into CAWSIGTGGYEQYF. The V and J genes are TRBV30 and TRBJ2-7; 11 nucleotides align to TRBD1. J was trimmed by 4 bases and V by 2 bases; bases with no gene match: 4. The CDR3 is 14 residues long. Germline CDR1 is GTSNPN and CDR2 is SVGIG (reference sequence).

This clone was found once. This chain uses TRBV21-1 with TRBJ1-5; TRBD1 reflects the table's D call only, with no check against the DNA. TRBV21-1 is annotated as a pseudogene. CDR3 length: 12 amino acids. The CDR3 spells CASTGDHQPQHF. The CDR3 DNA sequence: TGTGCCAGCACAGGGGACCATCAGCCCCAGCATTTT.